This T cell receptor (beta chain) is drawn from a study of early T cells in non-severe SARS-CoV-2 infection. On the study more broadly: Chains were not paired, and sequencing was done on bulk RNA from unsorted whole blood. Study-wide points: VDJdb-based annotation leaned toward anti-spike CD8 responses and missed private and CD4 specificities.

Individual cDNA molecules received unique molecular identifiers during library preparation. Each CDR3 protein is one row after TCRdb ran MiXCR on the 5' RACE reads. The data contain 100,000 or so distinct CDR3 sequences, about an eighth of them singletons. This clonotype was seen at least ten times. What it recognizes is unknown. Germline V gives CDR1 MDHEN, CDR2 SYDVKM. Unmatched junction bases numbered 10, after V lost 6 bases and J lost 3 bases. CDR3 size: 15 residues. The chain is built from TRBV28 and TRBJ2-7; 8 bases match TRBD2. The clonotype comes from an adult who was a healthcare worker with PCR-confirmed SARS-CoV-2 infection or an uninfected control (not recorded which). Sequencing was done on a sample of whole blood. The CDR3 nucleotides are TGTGCCAGCAGAGCCACTAGCGGAATATACTACGAGCAGTACTTC. Its translation: CASRATSGIYYEQYF. Supplemented by reference TRBV28 and TRBJ2-7, the full variable domain reads DVKVTQSSRYLVKRTGEKVFLECVQDMDHENMFWYRQDPGLGLRLIYFSYDVKMKEKGDIPEGYSVSREKKERFSLILESASTNQTSMYLCASRATSGIYYEQYFGPGTRLTVT.